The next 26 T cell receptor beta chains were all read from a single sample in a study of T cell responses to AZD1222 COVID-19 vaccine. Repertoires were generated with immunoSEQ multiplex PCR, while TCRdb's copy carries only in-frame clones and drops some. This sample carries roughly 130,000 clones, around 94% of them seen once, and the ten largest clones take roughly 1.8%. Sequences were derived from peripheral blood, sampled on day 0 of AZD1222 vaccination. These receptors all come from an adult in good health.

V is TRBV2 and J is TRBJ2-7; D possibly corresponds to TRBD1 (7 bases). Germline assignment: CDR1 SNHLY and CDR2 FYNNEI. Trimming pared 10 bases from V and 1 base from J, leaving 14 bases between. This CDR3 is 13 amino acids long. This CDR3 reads CATGGTVSYEQYF. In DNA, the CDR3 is TGTGCCACTGGGGGGACAGTATCCTACGAGCAGTACTTC.

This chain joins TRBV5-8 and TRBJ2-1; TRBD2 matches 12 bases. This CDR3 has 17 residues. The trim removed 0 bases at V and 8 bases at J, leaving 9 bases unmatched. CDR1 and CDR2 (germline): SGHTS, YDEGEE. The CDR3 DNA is TGTGCCAGCAGCTTGGCCAAGACTAGCGGGAGTCAGGATGAGCAGTTCTTC. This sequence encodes CASSLAKTSGSQDEQFF.

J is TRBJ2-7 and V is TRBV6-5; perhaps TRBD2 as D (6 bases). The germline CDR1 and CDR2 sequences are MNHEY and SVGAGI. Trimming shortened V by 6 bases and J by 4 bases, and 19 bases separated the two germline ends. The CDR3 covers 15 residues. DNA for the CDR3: TGTGCCAGCAGACCCTGGGGCGCGGGACGGTACGAGCAGTACGTC. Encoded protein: CASRPWGAGRYEQYV.

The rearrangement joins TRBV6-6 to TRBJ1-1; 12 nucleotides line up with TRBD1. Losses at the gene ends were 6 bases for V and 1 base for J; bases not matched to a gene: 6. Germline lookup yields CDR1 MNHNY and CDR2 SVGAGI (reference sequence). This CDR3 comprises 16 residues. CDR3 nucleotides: TGTGCCAGCAGACCCGGGACAGGGGGCGGGAACACTGAAGCTTTCTTT. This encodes CASRPGTGGGNTEAFF.

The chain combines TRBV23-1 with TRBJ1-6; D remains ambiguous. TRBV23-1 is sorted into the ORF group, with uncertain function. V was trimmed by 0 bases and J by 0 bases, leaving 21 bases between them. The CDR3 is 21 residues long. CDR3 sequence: CASSQSIVRTGKSSYNSPLHF. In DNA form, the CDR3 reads TGCGCCAGCAGTCAATCGATTGTGCGGACTGGGAAGAGCTCCTATAATTCACCCCTCCACTTT.

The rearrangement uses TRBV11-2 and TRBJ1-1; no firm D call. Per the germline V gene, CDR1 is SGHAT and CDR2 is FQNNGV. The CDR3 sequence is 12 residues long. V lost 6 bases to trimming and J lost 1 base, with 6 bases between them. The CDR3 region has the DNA TGTGCCAGCAGGGAAGCGAACACTGAAGCTTTCTTT. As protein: CASREANTEAFF.

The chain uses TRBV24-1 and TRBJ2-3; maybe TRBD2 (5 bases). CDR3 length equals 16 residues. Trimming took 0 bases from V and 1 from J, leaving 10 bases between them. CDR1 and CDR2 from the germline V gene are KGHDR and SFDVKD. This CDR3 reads CATSDLDGVGTDTQYF. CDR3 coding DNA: TGTGCCACCAGTGATTTGGACGGGGTCGGCACAGATACGCAGTATTTT.

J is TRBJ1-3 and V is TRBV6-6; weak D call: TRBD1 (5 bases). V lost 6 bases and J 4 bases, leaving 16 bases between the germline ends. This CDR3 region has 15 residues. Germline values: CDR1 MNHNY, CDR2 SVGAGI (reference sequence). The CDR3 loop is CASRAGSGGGNTIYF. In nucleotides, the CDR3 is TGTGCCAGCAGGGCAGGGAGCGGAGGAGGAAACACCATATATTTT.

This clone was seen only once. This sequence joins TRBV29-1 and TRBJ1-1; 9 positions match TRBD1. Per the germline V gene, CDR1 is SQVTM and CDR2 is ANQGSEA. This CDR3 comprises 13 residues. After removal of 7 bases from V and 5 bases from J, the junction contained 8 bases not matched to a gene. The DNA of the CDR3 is TGCAGCGCCCTACAGGGGGCTGGGACTGAAGCTTTCTTT. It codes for CSALQGAGTEAFF.

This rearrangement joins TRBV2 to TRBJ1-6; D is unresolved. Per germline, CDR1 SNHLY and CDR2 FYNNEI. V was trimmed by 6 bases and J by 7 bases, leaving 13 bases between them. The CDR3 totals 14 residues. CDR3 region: CASSRTGKNSPLHF. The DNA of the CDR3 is TGTGCCAGCAGCCGGACTGGGAAAAATTCACCCCTCCACTTT.

In DNA form, the CDR3 reads TGTGCCAGCAGCCAAGAGGGACTAGCGGGAGTGTGTTGCGAGCAGTACGTC. This translates into CASSQEGLAGVCCEQYV. The rearrangement joins TRBV3-1 (or the pseudogene TRBV3-2) to TRBJ2-7; 14 bases are a match to TRBD2. V shed 0 bases and J 6 bases; nucleotides not matched to a gene: 7. Looked up from germline, CDR1 is LGHDT and CDR2 is YNNKEL (reference sequence). CDR3 length: 17 amino acids.

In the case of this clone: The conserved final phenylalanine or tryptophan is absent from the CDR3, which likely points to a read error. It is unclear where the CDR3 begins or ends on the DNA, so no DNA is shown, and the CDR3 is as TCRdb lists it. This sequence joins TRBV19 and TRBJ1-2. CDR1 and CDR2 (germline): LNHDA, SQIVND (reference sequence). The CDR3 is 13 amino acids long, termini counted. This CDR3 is CASSSVADSRRSM.

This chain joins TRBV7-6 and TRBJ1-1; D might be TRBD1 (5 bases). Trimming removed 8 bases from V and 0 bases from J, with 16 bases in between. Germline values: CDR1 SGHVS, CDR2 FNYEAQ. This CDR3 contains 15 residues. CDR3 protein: CASLAGVGMNTEAFF. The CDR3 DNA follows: TGTGCCAGCTTGGCGGGGGTCGGCATGAACACTGAAGCTTTCTTT. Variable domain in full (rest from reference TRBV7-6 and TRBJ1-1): GAGVSQSPRYKVTKRGQDVALRCDPISGHVSLYWYRQALGQGPEFLTYFNYEAQQDKSGLPNDRFSAERPEGSISTLTIQRTEQRDSAMYRCASLAGVGMNTEAFFGQGTRLTVV.

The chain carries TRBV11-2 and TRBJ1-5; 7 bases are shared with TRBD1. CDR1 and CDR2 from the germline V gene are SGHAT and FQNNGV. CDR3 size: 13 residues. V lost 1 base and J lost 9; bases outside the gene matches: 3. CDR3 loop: CASSLGSGGPQHF. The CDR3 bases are TGTGCCAGCAGCTTAGGATCAGGGGGGCCCCAGCATTTT.

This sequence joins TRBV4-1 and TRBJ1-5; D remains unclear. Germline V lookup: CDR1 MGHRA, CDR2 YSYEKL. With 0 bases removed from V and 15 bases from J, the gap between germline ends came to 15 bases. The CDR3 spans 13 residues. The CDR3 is CASSQEGSGHMHF. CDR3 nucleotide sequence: TGCGCCAGCAGCCAAGAGGGGAGCGGGCACATGCATTTT.

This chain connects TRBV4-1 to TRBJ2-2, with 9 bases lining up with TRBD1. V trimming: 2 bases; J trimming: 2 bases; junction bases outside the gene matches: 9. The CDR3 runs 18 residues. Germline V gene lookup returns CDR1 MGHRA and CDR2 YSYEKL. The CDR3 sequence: CASSQPPGQGTNTGELFF. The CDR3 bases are TGCGCCAGCAGCCAACCGCCGGGACAGGGTACTAACACCGGGGAGCTGTTTTTT.

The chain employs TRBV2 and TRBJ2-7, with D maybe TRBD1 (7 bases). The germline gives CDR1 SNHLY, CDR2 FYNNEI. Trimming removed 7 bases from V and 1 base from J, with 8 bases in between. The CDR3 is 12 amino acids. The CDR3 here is CASTGGSYEQYF. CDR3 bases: TGTGCCAGCACAGGGGGGTCCTACGAGCAGTACTTC.

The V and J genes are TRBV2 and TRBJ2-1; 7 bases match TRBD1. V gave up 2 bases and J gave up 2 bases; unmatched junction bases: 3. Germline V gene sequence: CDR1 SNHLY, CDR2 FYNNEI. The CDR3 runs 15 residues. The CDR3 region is CASSEMQGAYNEQFF. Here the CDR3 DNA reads TGTGCCAGCAGTGAAATGCAGGGGGCCTACAATGAGCAGTTCTTC.

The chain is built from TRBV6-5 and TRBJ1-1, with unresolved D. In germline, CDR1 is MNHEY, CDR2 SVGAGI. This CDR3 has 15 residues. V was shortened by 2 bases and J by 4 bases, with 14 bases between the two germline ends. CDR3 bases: TGTGCCAGCAGTTACGCCCGGGCCGGTGGCACTGAAGCTTTCTTT. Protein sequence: CASSYARAGGTEAFF.

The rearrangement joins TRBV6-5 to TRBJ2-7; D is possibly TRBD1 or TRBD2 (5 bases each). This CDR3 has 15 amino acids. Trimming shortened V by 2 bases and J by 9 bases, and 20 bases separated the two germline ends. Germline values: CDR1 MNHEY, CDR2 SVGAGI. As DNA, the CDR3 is TGTGCCAGCAGTTACCAGTCAGGGACCTTACGTCCGCAGTACTTC. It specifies CASSYQSGTLRPQYF.

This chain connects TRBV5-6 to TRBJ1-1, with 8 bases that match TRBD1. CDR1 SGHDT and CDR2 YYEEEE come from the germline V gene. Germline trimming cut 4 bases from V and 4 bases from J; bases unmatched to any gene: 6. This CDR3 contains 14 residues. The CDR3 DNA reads TGTGCCAGCAGCGTTCAGGGGGCGAGCACTGAAGCTTTCTTT. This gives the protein CASSVQGASTEAFF.

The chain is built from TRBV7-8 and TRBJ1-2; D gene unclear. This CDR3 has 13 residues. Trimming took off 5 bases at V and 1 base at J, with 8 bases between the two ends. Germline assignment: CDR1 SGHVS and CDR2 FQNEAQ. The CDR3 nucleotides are TGTGCCAGCAGCACACAGTATAACTATGGCTACACCTTC. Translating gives CASSTQYNYGYTF.

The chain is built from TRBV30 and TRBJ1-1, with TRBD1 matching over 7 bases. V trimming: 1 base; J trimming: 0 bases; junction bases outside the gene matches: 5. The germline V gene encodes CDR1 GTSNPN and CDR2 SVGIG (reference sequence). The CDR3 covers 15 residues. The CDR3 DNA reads TGTGCCTGGAGTGGTGAGGGGGCCATGAACACTGAAGCTTTCTTT. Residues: CAWSGEGAMNTEAFF.

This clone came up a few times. The CDR3 sequence: CASSTYLRDRANTIYF. The CDR3 region has the DNA TGTGCCAGCAGCACCTATCTCCGGGACAGGGCTAACACCATATATTTT. The chain couples TRBV7-6 to TRBJ1-3; 9 positions match TRBD1. The germline gives CDR1 SGHVS, CDR2 FNYEAQ. The CDR3 covers 16 residues. With V trimmed by 5 bases and J by 7 bases, 12 bases remained unmatched.

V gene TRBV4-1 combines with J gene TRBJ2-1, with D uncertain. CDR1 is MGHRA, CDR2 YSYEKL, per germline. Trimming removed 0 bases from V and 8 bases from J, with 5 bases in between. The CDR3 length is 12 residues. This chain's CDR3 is CASSQDPHEQFF. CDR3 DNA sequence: TGCGCCAGCAGCCAAGATCCTCATGAGCAGTTCTTC.

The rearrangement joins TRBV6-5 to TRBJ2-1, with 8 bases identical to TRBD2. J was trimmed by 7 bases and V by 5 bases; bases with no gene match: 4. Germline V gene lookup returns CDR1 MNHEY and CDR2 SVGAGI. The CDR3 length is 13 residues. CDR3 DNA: TGTGCCAGCAGTCGGACTAGCTCGAATGAGCAGTTCTTC. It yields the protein CASSRTSSNEQFF.